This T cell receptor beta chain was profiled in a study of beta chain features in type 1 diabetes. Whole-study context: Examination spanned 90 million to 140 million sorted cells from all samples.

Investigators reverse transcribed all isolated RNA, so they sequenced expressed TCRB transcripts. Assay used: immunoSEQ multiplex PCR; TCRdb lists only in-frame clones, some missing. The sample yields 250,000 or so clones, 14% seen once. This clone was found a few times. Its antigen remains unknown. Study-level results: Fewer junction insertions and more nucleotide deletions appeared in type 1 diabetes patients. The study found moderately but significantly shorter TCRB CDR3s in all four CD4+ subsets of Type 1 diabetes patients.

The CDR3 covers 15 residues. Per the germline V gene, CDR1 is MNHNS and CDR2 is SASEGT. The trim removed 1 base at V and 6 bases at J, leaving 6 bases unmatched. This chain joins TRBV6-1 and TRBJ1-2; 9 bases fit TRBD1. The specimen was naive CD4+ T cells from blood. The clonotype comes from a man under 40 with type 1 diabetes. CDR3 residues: CASSEVWDRANGYTF. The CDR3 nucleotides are TGTGCCAGCAGTGAAGTCTGGGACAGGGCGAATGGCTACACCTTC.